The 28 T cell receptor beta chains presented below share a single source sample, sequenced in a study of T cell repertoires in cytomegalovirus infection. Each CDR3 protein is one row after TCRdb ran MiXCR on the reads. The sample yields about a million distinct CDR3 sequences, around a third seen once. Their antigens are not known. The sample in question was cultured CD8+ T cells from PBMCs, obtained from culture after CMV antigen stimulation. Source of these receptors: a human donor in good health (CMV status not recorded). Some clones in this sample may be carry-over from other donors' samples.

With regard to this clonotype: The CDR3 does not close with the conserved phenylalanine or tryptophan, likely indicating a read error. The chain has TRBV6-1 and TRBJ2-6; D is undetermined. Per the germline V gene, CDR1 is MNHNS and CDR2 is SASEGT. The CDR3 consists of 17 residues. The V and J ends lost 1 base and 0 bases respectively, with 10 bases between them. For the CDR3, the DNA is TGTGCCAGCAGTGAAGTCAGCATCTACTCTGGGGCCAACGTCCTGACTCTC. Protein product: CASSEVSIYSGANVLTL.

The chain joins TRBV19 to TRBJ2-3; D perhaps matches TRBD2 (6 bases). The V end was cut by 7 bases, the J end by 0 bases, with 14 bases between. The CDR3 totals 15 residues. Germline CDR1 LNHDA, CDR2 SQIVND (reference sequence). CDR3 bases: TGTGCCAGTACCGACGAGGCGGGGAGCACAGATACGCAGTATTTT. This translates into CASTDEAGSTDTQYF.

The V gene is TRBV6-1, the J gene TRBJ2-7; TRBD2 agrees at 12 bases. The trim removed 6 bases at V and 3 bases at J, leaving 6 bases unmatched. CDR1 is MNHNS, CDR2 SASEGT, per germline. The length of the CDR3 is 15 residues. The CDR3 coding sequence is TGTGCCAGCAGACCAACTAGCGGGGGGTTCTACGAGCAGTACTTC. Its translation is CASRPTSGGFYEQYF.

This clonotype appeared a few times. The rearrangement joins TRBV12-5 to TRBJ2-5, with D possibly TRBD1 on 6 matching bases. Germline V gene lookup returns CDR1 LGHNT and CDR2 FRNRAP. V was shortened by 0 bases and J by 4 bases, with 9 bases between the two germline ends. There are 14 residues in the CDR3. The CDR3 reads CASGLVPRGETQYF. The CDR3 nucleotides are TGTGCTAGTGGTTTGGTACCCAGGGGAGAGACCCAGTACTTC.

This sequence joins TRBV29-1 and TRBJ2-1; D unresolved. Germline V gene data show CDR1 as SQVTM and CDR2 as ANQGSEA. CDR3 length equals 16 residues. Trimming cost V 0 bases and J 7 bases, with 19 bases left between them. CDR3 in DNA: TGCAGCGTTGAAGATATCCGGGCTGGGCTTTGGAATGAGCAGTTCTTC. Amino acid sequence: CSVEDIRAGLWNEQFF.

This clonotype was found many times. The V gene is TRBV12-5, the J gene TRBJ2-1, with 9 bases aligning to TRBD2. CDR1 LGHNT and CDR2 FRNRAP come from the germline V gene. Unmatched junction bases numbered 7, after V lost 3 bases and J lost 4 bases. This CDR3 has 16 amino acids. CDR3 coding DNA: TGTGCTAGTGGTTTAAGAGCGGGGGGCCTATACAATGAGCAGTTCTTC. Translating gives CASGLRAGGLYNEQFF. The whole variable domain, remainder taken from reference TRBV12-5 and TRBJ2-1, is DARVTQTPRHKVTEMGQEVTMRCQPILGHNTVFWYRQTMMQGLELLAYFRNRAPLDDSGMPKDRFSAEMPDATLATLKIQPSEPRDSAVYFCASGLRAGGLYNEQFFGPGTRLTVL.

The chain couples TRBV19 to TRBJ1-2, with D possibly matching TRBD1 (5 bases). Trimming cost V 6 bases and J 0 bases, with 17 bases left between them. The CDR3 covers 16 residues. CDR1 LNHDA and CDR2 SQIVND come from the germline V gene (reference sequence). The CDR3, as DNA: TGTGCCAGTAGCCCACCCCGATCACAGGCTAACTATGGCTACACCTTC. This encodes CASSPPRSQANYGYTF.

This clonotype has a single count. The CDR3 is CASSFTPGRQNTEAFF. As DNA, the CDR3 is TGTGCCAGCAGCTTCACTCCGGGACGGCAGAACACTGAAGCTTTCTTT. The chain links TRBV11-2 to TRBJ1-1; tentative D call: TRBD1 (5 bases). The ends were cut back, 3 bases at V and 1 base at J, with 15 bases in the middle. This CDR3 has 16 amino acids. Germline V CDR1 and CDR2: SGHAT, FQNNGV.

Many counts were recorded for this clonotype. CDR3 in amino acids: CASRPLAVPDTQYF. In DNA form, the CDR3 reads TGTGCCAGCCGCCCACTAGCGGTCCCAGATACGCAGTATTTT. The rearrangement joins TRBV7-6 to TRBJ2-3; 8 positions match TRBD2. CDR1 is SGHVS and CDR2 is FNYEAQ in the germline V gene. The trim removed 8 bases at V and 4 bases at J, leaving 8 bases unmatched. The CDR3 has 14 residues.

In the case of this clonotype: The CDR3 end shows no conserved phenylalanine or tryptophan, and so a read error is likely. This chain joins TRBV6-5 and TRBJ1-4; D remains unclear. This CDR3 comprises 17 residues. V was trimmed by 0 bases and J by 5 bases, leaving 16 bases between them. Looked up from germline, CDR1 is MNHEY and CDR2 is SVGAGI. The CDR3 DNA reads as TGTGCCAGCAGTTACTCGGTTTTTAGCAGGAGGAATGAAAAACTGTTTTCT. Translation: CASSYSVFSRRNEKLFS.

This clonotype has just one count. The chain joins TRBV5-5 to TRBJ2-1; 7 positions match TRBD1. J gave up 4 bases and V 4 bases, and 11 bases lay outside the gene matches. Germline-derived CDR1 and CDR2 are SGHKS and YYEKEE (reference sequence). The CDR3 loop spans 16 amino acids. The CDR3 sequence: CASSPSGQSLYNEQFF. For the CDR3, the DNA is TGTGCCAGCAGCCCGTCGGGACAGAGTCTTTACAATGAGCAGTTCTTC. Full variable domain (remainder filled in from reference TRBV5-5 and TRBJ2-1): DAGVTQSPTHLIKTRGQQVTLRCSPISGHKSVSWYQQVLGQGPQFIFQYYEKEERGRGNFPDRFSARQFPNYSSELNVNALLLGDSALYLCASSPSGQSLYNEQFFGPGTRLTVL.

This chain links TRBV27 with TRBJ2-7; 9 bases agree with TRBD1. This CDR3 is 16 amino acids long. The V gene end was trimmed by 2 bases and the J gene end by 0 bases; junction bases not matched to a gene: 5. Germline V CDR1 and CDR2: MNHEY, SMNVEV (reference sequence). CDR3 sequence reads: CASSLRGTGISYEQYF. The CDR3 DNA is TGTGCCAGCAGTTTACGTGGGACAGGGATCTCCTACGAGCAGTACTTC.

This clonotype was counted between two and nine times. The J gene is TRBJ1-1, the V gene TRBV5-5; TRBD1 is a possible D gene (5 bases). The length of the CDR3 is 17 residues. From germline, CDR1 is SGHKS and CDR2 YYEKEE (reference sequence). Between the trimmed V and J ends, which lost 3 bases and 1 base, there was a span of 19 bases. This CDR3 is CASSSLSRGGKNTEAFF. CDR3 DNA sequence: TGTGCCAGCAGCTCCCTATCGCGGGGCGGTAAGAACACTGAAGCTTTCTTT.

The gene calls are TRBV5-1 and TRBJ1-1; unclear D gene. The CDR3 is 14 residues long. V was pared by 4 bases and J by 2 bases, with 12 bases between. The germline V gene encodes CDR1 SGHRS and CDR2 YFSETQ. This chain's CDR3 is CASSPPGSNTEAFF. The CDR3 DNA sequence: TGCGCCAGCAGCCCCCCGGGGTCCAACACTGAAGCTTTCTTT.

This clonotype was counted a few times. CDR3 amino acids: CATSDWRSNQPQHF. The CDR3 DNA follows: TGTGCCACCAGTGATTGGCGTAGCAATCAGCCCCAGCATTTT. The chain carries TRBV24-1 and TRBJ1-5; D is ambiguous. The V gene's germline CDR1 is KGHDR and CDR2 SFDVKD. V was trimmed by 2 bases and J by 0 bases, leaving 4 bases between them. The CDR3 runs to 14 residues.

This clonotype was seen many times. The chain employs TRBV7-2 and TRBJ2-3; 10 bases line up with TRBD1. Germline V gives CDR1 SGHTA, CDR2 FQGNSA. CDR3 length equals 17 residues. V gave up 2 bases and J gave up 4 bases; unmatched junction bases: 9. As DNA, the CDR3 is TGTGCCAGCAGCTTACGCGTCCCGGGACAGGGGCCAGATACGCAGTATTTT. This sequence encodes CASSLRVPGQGPDTQYF.

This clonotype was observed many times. CDR3 DNA sequence: TGTGCCAGCAGTGATGGAGGGGTACAGACCCAGTACTTC. It is translated as CASSDGGVQTQYF. V gene TRBV6-1 combines with J gene TRBJ2-5, with D possibly matching TRBD2 (6 bases). The CDR3 contains 13 residues. The V gene's germline CDR1 is MNHNS and CDR2 SASEGT. The V gene lost 3 bases and the J gene lost 6 bases, with 11 bases spanning the gap.

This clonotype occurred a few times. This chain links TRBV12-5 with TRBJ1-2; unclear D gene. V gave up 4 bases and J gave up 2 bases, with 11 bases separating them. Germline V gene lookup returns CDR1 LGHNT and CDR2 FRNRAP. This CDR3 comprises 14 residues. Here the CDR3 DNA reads TGTGCTAGTGGTTCCCTGACGGGGAACTATGGCTACACCTTC. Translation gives CASGSLTGNYGYTF.

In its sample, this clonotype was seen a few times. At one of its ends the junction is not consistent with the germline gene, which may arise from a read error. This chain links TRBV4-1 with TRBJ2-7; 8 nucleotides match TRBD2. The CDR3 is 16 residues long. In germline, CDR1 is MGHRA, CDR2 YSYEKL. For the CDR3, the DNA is TGTGCCAGCAGCCAAGTTCCTAGCGGGCGGGTGGACGAGCAGTACTTC. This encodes CASSQVPSGRVDEQYF.

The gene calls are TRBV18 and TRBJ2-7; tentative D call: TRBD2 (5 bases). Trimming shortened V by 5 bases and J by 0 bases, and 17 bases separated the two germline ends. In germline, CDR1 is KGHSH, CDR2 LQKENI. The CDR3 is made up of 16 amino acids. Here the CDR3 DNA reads TGTGCCAGCTCATCAACCGGGGTCGTTAGCTCCTACGAGCAGTACGTC. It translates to CASSSTGVVSSYEQYV.

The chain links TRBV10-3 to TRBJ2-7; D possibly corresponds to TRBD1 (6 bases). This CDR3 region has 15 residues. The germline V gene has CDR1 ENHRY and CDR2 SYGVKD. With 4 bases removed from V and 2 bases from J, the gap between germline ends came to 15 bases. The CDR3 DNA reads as TGTGCCATCAGTGCCCGGACAGACCGCACCTACGAGCAGTACGTC. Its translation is CAISARTDRTYEQYV.

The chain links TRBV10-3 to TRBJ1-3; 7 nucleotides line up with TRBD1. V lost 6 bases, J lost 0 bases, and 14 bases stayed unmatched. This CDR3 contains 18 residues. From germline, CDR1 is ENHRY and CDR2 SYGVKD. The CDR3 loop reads CAIRVRGRGFRSGNTIYF. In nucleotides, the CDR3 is TGTGCCATCAGAGTTCGGGGCAGGGGGTTCCGCTCTGGAAACACCATATATTTT.

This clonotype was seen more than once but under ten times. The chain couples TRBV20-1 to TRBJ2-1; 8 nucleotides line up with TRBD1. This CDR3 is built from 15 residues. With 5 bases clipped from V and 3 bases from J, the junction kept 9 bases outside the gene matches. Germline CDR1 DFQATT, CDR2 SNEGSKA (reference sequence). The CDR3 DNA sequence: TGCAGTGCTTACTCCGGGACAGGTGTCTACAATGAGCAGTTCTTC. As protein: CSAYSGTGVYNEQFF.

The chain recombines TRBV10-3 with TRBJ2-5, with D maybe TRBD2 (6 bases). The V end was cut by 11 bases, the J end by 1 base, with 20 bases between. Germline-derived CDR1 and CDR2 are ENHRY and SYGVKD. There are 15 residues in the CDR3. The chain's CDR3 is CASSSPGTFQETQYF. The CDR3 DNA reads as TGTGCCTCTTCTTCTCCTGGGACTTTCCAAGAGACCCAGTACTTC.

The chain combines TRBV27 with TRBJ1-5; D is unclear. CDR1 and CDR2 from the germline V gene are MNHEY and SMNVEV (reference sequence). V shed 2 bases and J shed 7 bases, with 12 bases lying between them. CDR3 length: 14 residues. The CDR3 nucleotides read TGTGCCAGCAGTTTAATTGGATCTTACCAGCCCCAGCATTTT. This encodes CASSLIGSYQPQHF.

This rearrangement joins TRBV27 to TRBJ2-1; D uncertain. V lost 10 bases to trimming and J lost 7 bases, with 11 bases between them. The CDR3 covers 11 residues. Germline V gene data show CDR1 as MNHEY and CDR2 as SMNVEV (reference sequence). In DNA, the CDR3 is TGTGCCATCCTGCTGGGGAATGAGCAGTTCTTC. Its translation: CAILLGNEQFF.

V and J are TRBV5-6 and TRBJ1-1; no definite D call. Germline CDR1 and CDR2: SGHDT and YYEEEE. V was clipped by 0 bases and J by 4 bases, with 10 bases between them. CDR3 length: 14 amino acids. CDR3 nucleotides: TGTGCCAGCAGCTTGGGTGTAGGGATCACTGAAGCTTTCTTT. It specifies CASSLGVGITEAFF.

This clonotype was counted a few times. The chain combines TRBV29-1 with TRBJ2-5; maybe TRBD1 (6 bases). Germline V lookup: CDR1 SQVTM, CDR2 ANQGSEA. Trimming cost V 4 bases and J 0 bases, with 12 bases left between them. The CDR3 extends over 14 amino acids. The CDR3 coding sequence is TGCAGCGTTGGCGGACAGCCCCACCAAGAGACCCAGTACTTC. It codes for CSVGGQPHQETQYF.